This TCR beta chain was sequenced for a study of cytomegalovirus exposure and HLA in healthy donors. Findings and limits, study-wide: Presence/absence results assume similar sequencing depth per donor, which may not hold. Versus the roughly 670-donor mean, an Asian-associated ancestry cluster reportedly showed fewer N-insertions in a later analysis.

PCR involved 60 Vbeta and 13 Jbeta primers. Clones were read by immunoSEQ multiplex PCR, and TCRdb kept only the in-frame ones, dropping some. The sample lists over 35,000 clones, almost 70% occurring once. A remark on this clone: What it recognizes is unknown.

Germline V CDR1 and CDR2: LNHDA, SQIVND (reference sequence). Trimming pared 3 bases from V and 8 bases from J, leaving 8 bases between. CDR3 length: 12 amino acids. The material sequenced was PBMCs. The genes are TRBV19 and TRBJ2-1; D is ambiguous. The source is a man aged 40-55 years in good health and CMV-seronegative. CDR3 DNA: TGTGCCAGTAGTATCTCTGTTGATGAGCAGTTCTTC. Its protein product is CASSISVDEQFF.